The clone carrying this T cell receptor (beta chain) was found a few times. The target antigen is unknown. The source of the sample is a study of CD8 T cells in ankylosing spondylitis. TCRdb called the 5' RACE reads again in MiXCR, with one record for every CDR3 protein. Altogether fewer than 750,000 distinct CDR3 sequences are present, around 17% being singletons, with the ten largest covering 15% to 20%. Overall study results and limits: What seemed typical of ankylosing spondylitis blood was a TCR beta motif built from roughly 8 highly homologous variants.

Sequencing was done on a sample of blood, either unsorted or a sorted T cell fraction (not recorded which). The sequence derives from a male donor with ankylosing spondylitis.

CDR3 coding DNA: TGCGCCAGCAGCCAATTGCGAGGGGACCAGCCCCAGCATTTT. Amino acids: CASSQLRGDQPQHF. This chain joins TRBV4-1 and TRBJ1-5; D is possibly TRBD1 (5 bases). V was pared by 2 bases and J by 7 bases, with 12 bases between. The CDR3 is 14 residues long. Looked up from germline, CDR1 is MGHRA and CDR2 is YSYEKL.